This note documents a single TCR beta chain sequence. This clonotype was found once. Base qualities are not provided; no much larger clone lies one nucleotide away. A single read offers scant evidence. From the cysteine through the phenylalanine, the CDR3 covers 12 amino acids. Only the CDR3 DNA stays, 36 bases, in frame from base 1. CDR1 and CDR2, per the germline V gene, are MNHEY and SVGEGT. V is clipped by 4 bases and J by 12 bases, and the sequence between their germline boundaries is 12 bases long. These data originate in a study of T cells after yellow fever vaccination (dated by TCRdb to the late 2010s). With regard to the full study: Libraries from fractions with low cell numbers were prepared with the SMART-Seq v4 Ultra Low Input RNA kit. Two healthy male donors, one aged 18 to 30 and one aged 30 to 40 years, were included in the cohort. Blood samples were taken at several timepoints before and after primary and secondary immunization, and bulk PBMC replicates and cell subsets were isolated. To track T-cell clones before and after primary and booster YFV17D yellow fever vaccination, bulk TCR alpha and beta repertoires were sequenced longitudinally.

Overall results and qualifications from the work: After the booster, most clones that had expanded after primary vaccination were detected again (around 97% of CD4 and 88% of CD8), suggesting broad maintenance of memory. Because only two donors were included in the study, the extent to which the findings can be generalized is limited. A small fraction of clonotypes showed up in both the CD4 and CD8 compartments, probably as a result of convergent recombination. Compared with the primary T-cell response, the secondary T-cell response was weaker but faster, peaking on day 5 rather than day 15. FACS-sorted repertoires could contain abundant contaminating clonotypes from the bulk population, so computational filtering was required.

The sample's treatment or condition label, decoded: live attenuated yellow fever vaccine strain. A standard Ficoll-Paque protocol was used to isolate PBMCs from peripheral blood. Epitope-specific CD8 T cells were sorted with a dextramer loaded with the yellow fever NS4B epitope peptide, together with anti-CD3 and anti-CD8 staining. TriZol was used to extract RNA from bulk PBMCs, CD4 and CD8 fractions, and dextramer-positive and dextramer-negative fractions. TCR cDNA was synthesized by 5'RACE template switching, through which a universal primer site and unique molecular identifiers were introduced. Priming for cDNA synthesis came from both the TCR alpha and TCR beta constant segments. Two PCR steps were used to amplify libraries, with sample barcodes and sequencing adapters being added in the second step. Sequencing of the libraries was done on either Illumina HiSeq 2500 (2x100 bp) or NovaSeq (2x150 bp). Concerning the study's data processing: MIGEC handled demultiplexing of reads and collapsing into UMI consensus sequences, while MiXCR performed V(D)J alignment. Vaccine-responding clonotypes were identified with edgeR using replicate PBMC samples, with FDR below 0.01 and a log2 fold change above 5 up to day 15 being required. Bulk clonotypes were assigned CD4 or CD8 identity according to which sequenced CD4 or CD8 repertoire held them at higher abundance. Clonotypes enriched at least 10-fold in dextramer-positive over dextramer-negative fractions were defined as NS4B-specific, and CD4-biased clonotypes were excluded. In TCRdb, the public reads were trimmed at Q25 with fastp and aligned with MiXCR, with productive beta chains retained. Rows with one shared CDR3 protein collapse into an entry with the most common genes and DNA. These V and J calls are TCRdb output, not the study's own analysis. This sample comprises roughly 96,000 distinct CDR3 sequences, 8% to 10% of them detected only once. Around 17% of the sample is taken by the ten largest.

This receptor was taken from a man between 18 and 29 years old who received the YFV17D yellow fever vaccine. Source: CD8+ T cells not binding an NS4B(214-222) dextramer, sorted from PBMCs, taken less than 16 days after the first yellow fever vaccination. This specimen's cell subset or site label, interpreted: NS4B epitope dextramer-negative CD8 T cells. The chain uses TRBV6-2 or TRBV6-3 and TRBJ1-4; no D gene is confidently identified. The CDR3 reads CASSWAANELFF. Read as DNA, the sequence is TGTGCCAGCAGTTGGGCCGCCAACGAACTGTTTTTT.